What follows are 14 T cell receptor beta chains derived from one specimen sequenced in a study of neurological immune-mediated disorders. MiXCR, run by TCRdb on the 5' RACE reads, gives a single entry per CDR3 protein. The data hold around 33,000 distinct CDR3 sequences, with around 7.8% observed a single time. Source material: PBMCs. All receptors come from a middle-aged woman in good health.

This clonotype was seen repeatedly, ten times or more. The chain couples TRBV7-6 to TRBJ1-1, with 7 nucleotides matching TRBD1. The CDR3 runs 13 residues. V lost 7 bases, J lost 2 bases, and 4 bases stayed unmatched. Germline assignment: CDR1 SGHVS and CDR2 FNYEAQ. The CDR3 nucleotides read TGTGCCAGCATGGACAGGACTAACACTGAAGCTTTCTTT. Translated, it gives CASMDRTNTEAFF.

There are many counts of this clonotype. This sequence may be a read error, since a much larger clone differs from it by one base. This chain uses TRBV20-1 with TRBJ1-5; D might be TRBD1 (5 bases). V was cut by 2 bases and J by 4 bases, with 9 bases left in between. The CDR3 has 13 residues. The germline V gene has CDR1 DFQATT and CDR2 SNEGSKA (reference sequence). This chain's CDR3 is CSARQDINQPQHF. CDR3 nucleotides: TGCAGTGCTAGACAGGACATAAATCAGCCCCAGCATTTT.

This clonotype was seen ten or more times. This chain links TRBV5-1 with TRBJ1-2, with D possibly matching TRBD1 (6 bases). The germline V and J ends were trimmed by 4 bases and 4 bases, with 11 bases remaining between them. Germline values: CDR1 SGHRS, CDR2 YFSETQ. This CDR3 spans 13 amino acids. The CDR3 nucleotides are TGCGCCAGCAGCGCGCAGGGGACCTATGGCTACACCTTC. Protein: CASSAQGTYGYTF.

This clonotype has at least ten counts. The chain is built from TRBV5-1 and TRBJ2-5; D perhaps matches TRBD2 (7 bases). There are 14 residues in the CDR3. The V gene's germline CDR1 is SGHRS and CDR2 YFSETQ. Trimming removed 7 bases from V and 5 bases from J, with 18 bases in between. CDR3 protein: CASARGAPGETQYF. The CDR3, as DNA: TGCGCCAGCGCCCGGGGGGCCCCCGGGGAGACCCAGTACTTC.

This clonotype has at least ten counts. The V call is TRBV27, the J call TRBJ2-5; D is ambiguous. Germline V gives CDR1 MNHEY, CDR2 SMNVEV (reference sequence). The CDR3 contains 12 residues. V lost 4 bases, J lost 2 bases, and 5 bases lay in between. DNA of the CDR3: TGTGCCAGCAGTTCATCTCAAGAGACCCAGTACTTC. This codes for CASSSSQETQYF.

This clonotype was found many times. The chain joins TRBV20-1 to TRBJ1-5, with 9 bases matching TRBD1. V trimming: 1 base; J trimming: 7 bases; junction bases outside the gene matches: 8. Germline V gives CDR1 DFQATT, CDR2 SNEGSKA (reference sequence). The CDR3 is 15 residues long. CDR3 loop: CSARGATGGGQPQHF. CDR3 in DNA: TGCAGTGCTAGAGGAGCGACAGGGGGAGGACAGCCCCAGCATTTT.

This clonotype was counted many times. The V gene is TRBV18, the J gene TRBJ1-6; TRBD1 might be the D (6 bases). The CDR3 has 12 residues. CDR1 KGHSH and CDR2 LQKENI come from the germline V gene. The V end was cut by 4 bases, the J end by 9 bases, with 7 bases between. As DNA, the CDR3 is TGTGCCAGCTCACAAGGGGGTTCACCCCTCCACTTT. It yields the protein CASSQGGSPLHF.

This clonotype has more than one count but fewer than ten. The chain employs TRBV2 and TRBJ2-1; D call uncertain. The CDR3 contains 12 residues. Germline assignment: CDR1 SNHLY and CDR2 FYNNEI. The V end was cut by 0 bases, the J end by 7 bases, with 4 bases between. The CDR3 reads CASSEASNEQFF. The CDR3 DNA sequence: TGTGCCAGCAGTGAAGCGTCAAATGAGCAGTTCTTC. The full variable domain, rest sourced from reference TRBV2 and TRBJ2-1, is EPEVTQTPSHQVTQMGQEVILRCVPISNHLYFYWYRQILGQKVEFLVSFYNNEISEKSEIFDDQFSVERPDGSNFTLKIRSTKLEDSAMYFCASSEASNEQFFGPGTRLTVL.

This clonotype was counted many times. The chain has TRBV29-1 and TRBJ1-2; TRBD1 aligns across 8 bases. The J segment lost 4 bases and the V segment lost 3 bases, leaving 16 bases of the junction unmatched. The CDR3 loop spans 17 amino acids. Germline values: CDR1 SQVTM, CDR2 ANQGSEA. In DNA, the CDR3 is TGCAGCGTTGATCAGGTTGGGGCAGGGGGCGCGGGCTATGGCTACACCTTC. Translation: CSVDQVGAGGAGYGYTF.

This clonotype has a count of ten or more. The rearrangement links TRBV27 to TRBJ2-1; 7 bases align to TRBD2. The CDR3 has 11 amino acids. J lost 7 bases, V lost 7 bases, and 1 base had no gene match. Germline V gives CDR1 MNHEY, CDR2 SMNVEV (reference sequence). The CDR3: CASTGGNEQFF. CDR3 nucleotide sequence: TGTGCCAGCACCGGGGGGAATGAGCAGTTCTTC.

This clonotype appeared many times. This chain joins TRBV11-2 and TRBJ2-3; 8 bases map to TRBD2. The ends lost 6 bases at V and 5 bases at J; junction bases unmatched: 10. The length of the CDR3 is 15 residues. Germline-derived CDR1 and CDR2 are SGHAT and FQNNGV. This chain's CDR3 is CASRPGGGRGDTQYF. The CDR3, as DNA: TGTGCCAGCAGACCCGGGGGGGGGCGAGGAGATACGCAGTATTTT.

This clonotype was detected many times. This chain joins TRBV25-1 and TRBJ2-1; 8 bases are a match to TRBD2. This CDR3 has 15 residues. V gave up 3 bases and J gave up 5 bases; unmatched junction bases: 6. CDR1 MGHDK and CDR2 SYGVNS come from the germline V gene. In DNA, the CDR3 is TGTGCCAGCAGTGACCCCGGGGGGGTCCACAATGAGCAGTTCTTC. This encodes CASSDPGGVHNEQFF. Full variable domain (remainder filled in from reference TRBV25-1 and TRBJ2-1): EADIYQTPRYLVIGTGKKITLECSQTMGHDKMYWYQQDPGMELHLIHYSYGVNSTEKGDLSSESTVSRIRTEHFPLTLESARPSHTSQYLCASSDPGGVHNEQFFGPGTRLTVL.

This clonotype was seen a few times. This sequence joins TRBV7-9 and TRBJ1-1; 9 positions agree with TRBD1. Germline CDR1 SEHNR, CDR2 FQNEAQ (reference sequence). With 4 bases clipped from V and 0 bases from J, the junction kept 3 bases outside the gene matches. The CDR3 has 15 residues. The CDR3 nucleotides read TGTGCCAGCAGCTCCGGACAGGGGTTGAACACTGAAGCTTTCTTT. Translating gives CASSSGQGLNTEAFF.

This clonotype was counted ten times or more. The V gene is TRBV7-9, the J gene TRBJ2-1, with 9 bases that match TRBD2. The J segment lost 12 bases and the V segment lost 0 bases, leaving 9 bases of the junction unmatched. The CDR3 runs to 15 residues. Germline V lookup: CDR1 SEHNR, CDR2 FQNEAQ (reference sequence). The CDR3 DNA reads as TGTGCCAGCAGCTTAGCGGTACTAGCGGGCGAAGGGCAGTTCTTC. Translated, it gives CASSLAVLAGEGQFF. The entire variable domain, with the rest obtained from reference TRBV7-9 and TRBJ2-1, is as follows: DTGVSQNPRHKITKRGQNVTFRCDPISEHNRLYWYRQTLGQGPEFLTYFQNEAQLEKSRLLSDRFSAERPKGSFSTLEIQRTEQGDSAMYLCASSLAVLAGEGQFFGPGTRLTVL.